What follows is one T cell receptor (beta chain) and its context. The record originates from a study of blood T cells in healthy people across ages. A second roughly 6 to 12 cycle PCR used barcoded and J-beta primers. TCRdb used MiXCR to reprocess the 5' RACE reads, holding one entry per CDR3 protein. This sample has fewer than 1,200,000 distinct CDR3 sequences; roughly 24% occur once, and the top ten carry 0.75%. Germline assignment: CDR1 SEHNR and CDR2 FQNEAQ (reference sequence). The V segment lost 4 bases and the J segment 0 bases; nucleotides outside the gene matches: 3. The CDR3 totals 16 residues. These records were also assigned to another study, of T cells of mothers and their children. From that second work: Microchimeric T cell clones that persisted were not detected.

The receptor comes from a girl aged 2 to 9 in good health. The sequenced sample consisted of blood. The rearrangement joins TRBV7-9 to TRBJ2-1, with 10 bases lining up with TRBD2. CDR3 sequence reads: CASSSERGGSYNEQFF. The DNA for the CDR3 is TGTGCCAGCAGCTCGGAGCGGGGGGGCTCCTACAATGAGCAGTTCTTC.